This T cell receptor beta chain was sequenced during a study of cytomegalovirus exposure and HLA in healthy donors. The PCR had 60 Vbeta and 13 Jbeta primers. Sequencing used immunoSEQ multiplex PCR; TCRdb keeps in-frame clones, though not all of them. The sample includes about 87,000 clones. The length of the CDR3 is 15 residues. After removal of 1 base from V and 5 bases from J, the junction contained 6 bases not matched to a gene. Germline V gives CDR1 LGHNA, CDR2 YSLEER. Sequences were obtained from PBMCs. This sequence joins TRBV4-3 and TRBJ2-3; 7 positions match TRBD1. This clonotype was obtained from a man aged 50 to 59 in good health and CMV-seropositive. The CDR3: CASSQGSGGGDTQYF. The CDR3 bases are TGCGCCAGCAGCCAAGGGTCAGGGGGTGGAGATACGCAGTATTTT.